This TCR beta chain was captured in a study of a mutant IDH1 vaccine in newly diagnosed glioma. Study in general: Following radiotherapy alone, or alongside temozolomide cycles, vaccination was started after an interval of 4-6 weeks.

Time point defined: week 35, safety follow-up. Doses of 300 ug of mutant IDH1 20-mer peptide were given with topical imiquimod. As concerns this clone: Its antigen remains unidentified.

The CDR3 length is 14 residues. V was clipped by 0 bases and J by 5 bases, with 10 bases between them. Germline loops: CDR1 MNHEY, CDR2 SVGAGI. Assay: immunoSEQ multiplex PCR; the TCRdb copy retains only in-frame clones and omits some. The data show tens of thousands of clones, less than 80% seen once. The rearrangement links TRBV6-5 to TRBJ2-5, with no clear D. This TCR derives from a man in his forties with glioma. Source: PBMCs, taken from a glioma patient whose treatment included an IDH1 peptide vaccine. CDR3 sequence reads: CASSYSGYGETQYF. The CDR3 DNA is TGTGCCAGCAGTTACTCGGGGTACGGGGAGACCCAGTACTTC.